This is a list of T cell receptor beta chains from one sample in a study of cytomegalovirus exposure and HLA in healthy donors. Repertoires were generated with immunoSEQ multiplex PCR, while TCRdb's copy carries only in-frame clones and drops some. The repertoire has over 110,000 clones, 82% of them found once; the top ten carry around 2.5%. The sequencing sample was made of PBMCs. The origin of the receptors is a male donor in good health and CMV-seronegative. Each CDR3 is given with its conserved first and last residue. The D gene is left open where the match is weak. A row's size may be missing; if present it is once, few, many or a size class.

D gene: NA; clone size: once; J gene: TRBJ2-1; V gene: TRBV7-7; CDR3 protein: CASSLDPSRNEQFF; CDR3 DNA: TGTGCCAGCAGCTTAGACCCTAGCCGCAATGAGCAGTTCTTC
D gene: TRBD1; clone size: few; J gene: TRBJ2-3; V gene: TRBV29-1; CDR3 protein: CSVEDRETDTQYF; CDR3 DNA: TGCAGCGTTGAGGACAGGGAAACAGATACGCAGTATTTT
D gene: NA; clone size: once; J gene: TRBJ1-1; V gene: TRBV2; CDR3 protein: CASVLGVSNTEAFF; CDR3 DNA: TGTGCCAGCGTGCTCGGGGTTTCTAACACTGAAGCTTTCTTT
D gene: NA; clone size: NA; J gene: TRBJ2-5; V gene: TRBV10-3; CDR3 protein: CAISESEARQETQYF; CDR3 DNA: TGTGCCATCAGTGAGTCCGAGGCCAGACAAGAGACCCAGTACTTC
D gene: NA; clone size: NA; J gene: TRBJ2-7; V gene: TRBV19; CDR3 protein: CASSVNWGERGYEQYF; CDR3 DNA: TGTGCCAGTAGTGTCAACTGGGGGGAGAGGGGCTACGAGCAGTACTTC
D gene: NA; clone size: NA; J gene: TRBJ2-3; V gene: TRBV29-1; CDR3 protein: CSVEIALRDTQYF; CDR3 DNA: TGCAGCGTTGAGATAGCTTTGAGAGATACGCAGTATTTT
D gene: NA; clone size: NA; J gene: TRBJ1-3; V gene: TRBV7-6; CDR3 protein: CASSPGSLVAGNTIYF; CDR3 DNA: TGTGCCAGCAGCCCCGGGAGCCTGGTGGCTGGAAACACCATATATTTT
D gene: NA; clone size: NA; J gene: TRBJ2-3; V gene: TRBV5-4; CDR3 protein: CAGGGNTDTQYF; CDR3 DNA: TGTGCCGGAGGGGGCAACACAGATACGCAGTATTTT
D gene: NA; clone size: NA; J gene: TRBJ2-1; V gene: TRBV7-2; CDR3 protein: CASSPPSSYNEQFF; CDR3 DNA: TGTGCCAGCAGCCCCCCTAGCTCCTACAATGAGCAGTTCTTC
D gene: NA; clone size: NA; J gene: TRBJ1-2; V gene: TRBV28; CDR3 protein: CASSLRQNYGYTF; CDR3 DNA: TGTGCCAGCAGTTTACGACAGAACTATGGCTACACCTTC
D gene: NA; clone size: NA; J gene: TRBJ2-2; V gene: TRBV7-3; CDR3 protein: CASLLTRDSGELFF; CDR3 DNA: TGTGCCAGCCTACTTACCAGGGATAGCGGGGAGCTGTTTTTT
D gene: TRBD2; clone size: NA; J gene: TRBJ2-3; V gene: TRBV12-5; CDR3 protein: CASGLGQREVSADTQYF; CDR3 DNA: TGTGCTAGTGGTTTGGGGCAGCGGGAGGTTTCTGCAGATACGCAGTATTTT
D gene: NA; clone size: few; J gene: TRBJ1-2; V gene: TRBV13; CDR3 protein: CASSSTAGGGYTF; CDR3 DNA: TGTGCCAGCAGCTCGACAGCGGGGGGTGGCTACACCTTC
D gene: TRBD2; clone size: once; J gene: TRBJ2-1; V gene: TRBV7-9; CDR3 protein: CASSSTRLAGSTYNEQFF; CDR3 DNA: TGTGCCAGCAGCTCCACTAGACTAGCGGGATCCACCTACAATGAGCAGTTCTTC
D gene: NA; clone size: NA; J gene: TRBJ2-1; V gene: TRBV9; CDR3 protein: CASSGSENEQFF; CDR3 DNA: TGTGCCAGCAGCGGTAGCGAGAATGAGCAGTTCTTC
D gene: NA; clone size: NA; J gene: TRBJ1-5; V gene: TRBV15; CDR3 protein: CATSRGSDQPQHF; CDR3 DNA: TGTGCCACCAGCAGAGGGTCGGATCAGCCCCAGCATTTT
D gene: NA; clone size: few; J gene: TRBJ1-5; V gene: TRBV19; CDR3 protein: CASSMERRQPQHF; CDR3 DNA: TGTGCCAGTAGTATGGAGAGGCGTCAGCCCCAGCATTTT
D gene: NA; clone size: few; J gene: TRBJ2-5; V gene: TRBV7-9; CDR3 protein: CASSSAGGETQYF; CDR3 DNA: TGTGCCAGCAGCTCGGCGGGTGGCGAGACCCAGTACTTC
D gene: NA; clone size: NA; J gene: TRBJ1-5; V gene: TRBV27; CDR3 protein: CASGQFDQPQHF; CDR3 DNA: TGTGCCAGCGGCCAGTTTGATCAGCCCCAGCATTTT
D gene: NA; clone size: NA; J gene: TRBJ2-7; V gene: TRBV27; CDR3 protein: CASSLNSQNYEQYF; CDR3 DNA: TGTGCCAGCAGTTTAAATAGCCAGAACTACGAGCAGTACTTC
D gene: NA; clone size: NA; J gene: TRBJ2-3; V gene: TRBV28; CDR3 protein: CASPASQRSSTDTQYF; CDR3 DNA: TGTGCCAGTCCTGCCTCTCAGCGATCTAGCACAGATACGCAGTATTTT
D gene: NA; clone size: NA; J gene: TRBJ2-1; V gene: TRBV19; CDR3 protein: CATCIRVPGGEQFF; CDR3 DNA: TGTGCCACGTGTATTCGGGTTCCAGGAGGCGAGCAGTTCTTC
D gene: TRBD1; clone size: NA; J gene: TRBJ1-2; V gene: TRBV28; CDR3 protein: CASYGQEGPYGYTF; CDR3 DNA: TGTGCCAGCTATGGACAGGAGGGACCTTATGGCTACACCTTC
D gene: TRBD1; clone size: few; J gene: TRBJ1-5; V gene: TRBV6-1; CDR3 protein: CASSPDRDGQPQHF; CDR3 DNA: TGTGCCAGCAGCCCCGACAGGGATGGCCAGCCCCAGCATTTT
D gene: NA; clone size: NA; J gene: TRBJ1-4; V gene: TRBV27; CDR3 protein: CASRETAGRHEKLFF; CDR3 DNA: TGTGCCAGCAGAGAAACAGCAGGGAGGCATGAAAAACTGTTTTTT
D gene: NA; clone size: few; J gene: TRBJ2-1; V gene: TRBV29-1; CDR3 protein: CSVGHPTSSYNEQFF; CDR3 DNA: TGCAGCGTTGGCCATCCGACAAGCTCCTACAATGAGCAGTTCTTC
D gene: NA; clone size: NA; J gene: TRBJ1-3; V gene: TRBV29-1; CDR3 protein: CSVTYSGNTIYF; CDR3 DNA: TGCAGCGTTACTTACTCTGGAAACACCATATATTTT
D gene: NA; clone size: NA; J gene: TRBJ2-2; V gene: TRBV5-1; CDR3 protein: CASSIGGVELFF; CDR3 DNA: TGCGCCAGCTCCATAGGGGGAGTGGAGCTGTTTTTT
D gene: TRBD1; clone size: once; J gene: TRBJ2-7; V gene: TRBV14; CDR3 protein: CASSQTGTVYEQYF; CDR3 DNA: TGTGCCAGCAGCCAAACCGGGACAGTCTACGAGCAGTACTTC
D gene: TRBD1; clone size: NA; J gene: TRBJ1-2; V gene: TRBV27; CDR3 protein: CASSLDRGALYYGYTF; CDR3 DNA: TGTGCCAGCAGTTTGGACAGGGGGGCCCTCTACTATGGCTACACCTTC
D gene: NA; clone size: NA; J gene: TRBJ1-2; V gene: TRBV28; CDR3 protein: CASRGPGYGYTF; CDR3 DNA: TGTGCCAGCAGGGGCCCTGGCTATGGCTACACCTTC
D gene: NA; clone size: NA; J gene: TRBJ2-3; V gene: TRBV19; CDR3 protein: CASTNLGDKNTDTQYF; CDR3 DNA: TGTGCCAGTACCAACCTCGGGGACAAGAACACAGATACGCAGTATTTT
D gene: TRBD2; clone size: few; J gene: TRBJ2-3; V gene: TRBV6-4; CDR3 protein: CASSVRGSTDTQYF; CDR3 DNA: TGTGCCAGCAGTGTGCGGGGGAGCACAGATACGCAGTATTTT
D gene: TRBD1; clone size: NA; J gene: TRBJ2-3; V gene: TRBV7-2; CDR3 protein: CASSLIRDRGGTQYF; CDR3 DNA: TGTGCCAGCAGCCTAATCCGGGACAGGGGAGGGACGCAGTATTTT
D gene: NA; clone size: NA; J gene: TRBJ1-1; V gene: TRBV30; CDR3 protein: CAWSVRIPGEAFF; CDR3 DNA: TGTGCCTGGAGTGTACGAATCCCGGGTGAAGCTTTCTTT
D gene: TRBD2; clone size: NA; J gene: TRBJ2-1; V gene: TRBV4-2; CDR3 protein: CASSQGLALTVF; CDR3 DNA: TGTGCCAGCAGCCAAGGACTAGCTCTAACGGTCTTC
D gene: TRBD1; clone size: NA; J gene: TRBJ1-2; V gene: TRBV2; CDR3 protein: CARGGGQGDLYGYTF; CDR3 DNA: TGTGCCAGAGGGGGTGGACAGGGGGACCTCTATGGTTACACCTTC
D gene: NA; clone size: NA; J gene: TRBJ2-7; V gene: TRBV27; CDR3 protein: CASSLSRSSTYEQYF; CDR3 DNA: TGTGCCAGCAGTTTATCGCGGAGCAGCACCTACGAGCAGTACTTC
D gene: NA; clone size: NA; J gene: TRBJ1-2; V gene: TRBV7-2; CDR3 protein: CASNPAGTHYGYTF; CDR3 DNA: TGTGCCAGCAACCCCGCCGGGACACACTATGGCTACACCTTC
D gene: TRBD2; clone size: medium-sized; J gene: TRBJ2-3; V gene: TRBV4-3; CDR3 protein: CASSRVAGGGADTQYF; CDR3 DNA: TGCGCCAGCAGCCGAGTAGCGGGAGGGGGGGCAGATACGCAGTATTTT
D gene: NA; clone size: NA; J gene: TRBJ2-1; V gene: TRBV5-6; CDR3 protein: CASSLISHEQFF; CDR3 DNA: TGTGCCAGCAGCTTGATCAGTCATGAGCAGTTCTTC
D gene: NA; clone size: NA; J gene: TRBJ2-2; V gene: TRBV30; CDR3 protein: CAWSPQGTLFF; CDR3 DNA: TGTGCCTGGAGTCCCCAGGGCACGCTGTTTTTT
D gene: TRBD1; clone size: NA; J gene: TRBJ2-7; V gene: TRBV5-4; CDR3 protein: CASSPGQYEQYF; CDR3 DNA: TGTGCCAGCAGCCCGGGACAGTACGAGCAGTACTTC
D gene: TRBD1; clone size: NA; J gene: TRBJ2-1; V gene: TRBV4-1; CDR3 protein: CASSHRGQDSYNEQFF; CDR3 DNA: TGCGCCAGCAGCCACAGGGGGCAGGACTCCTACAATGAGCAGTTCTTC
D gene: NA; clone size: once; J gene: TRBJ1-5; V gene: TRBV27; CDR3 protein: CASRSGGGYLGNQPQHF; CDR3 DNA: TGTGCCAGCAGGTCCGGGGGGGGCTATTTGGGCAATCAGCCCCAGCATTTT
D gene: NA; clone size: NA; J gene: TRBJ2-2; V gene: TRBV11-3; CDR3 protein: CASTRSSGELFF; CDR3 DNA: TGTGCCAGCACCCGGTCGAGCGGGGAGCTGTTTTTT
D gene: NA; clone size: NA; J gene: TRBJ1-1; V gene: TRBV18; CDR3 protein: CASSRDRQAPNTEAFF; CDR3 DNA: TGTGCCAGCTCACGGGACCGACAGGCCCCGAACACTGAAGCTTTCTTT
D gene: TRBD1; clone size: NA; J gene: TRBJ1-1; V gene: TRBV10-3; CDR3 protein: CAISRRGSGQGFTEAFF; CDR3 DNA: TGTGCCATCAGTCGAAGGGGTTCGGGACAGGGGTTCACTGAAGCTTTCTTT
D gene: TRBD2; clone size: NA; J gene: TRBJ2-7; V gene: TRBV5-4; CDR3 protein: CASSFGLAREQYF; CDR3 DNA: TGTGCCAGCAGCTTTGGACTAGCCCGCGAGCAGTACTTC
D gene: TRBD2; clone size: NA; J gene: TRBJ2-1; V gene: TRBV6-4; CDR3 protein: CASSRTSGTYNEQFF; CDR3 DNA: TGTGCCAGCAGTAGGACTAGCGGCACCTACAATGAGCAGTTCTTC
D gene: NA; clone size: NA; J gene: TRBJ2-5; V gene: TRBV5-6; CDR3 protein: CASREVRGETQYF; CDR3 DNA: TGTGCCAGCAGAGAGGTCAGGGGCGAGACCCAGTACTTC
D gene: NA; clone size: NA; J gene: TRBJ1-2; V gene: TRBV28; CDR3 protein: CASSFGGSYGYTF; CDR3 DNA: TGTGCCAGCAGTTTCGGGGGAAGCTATGGCTACACCTTC